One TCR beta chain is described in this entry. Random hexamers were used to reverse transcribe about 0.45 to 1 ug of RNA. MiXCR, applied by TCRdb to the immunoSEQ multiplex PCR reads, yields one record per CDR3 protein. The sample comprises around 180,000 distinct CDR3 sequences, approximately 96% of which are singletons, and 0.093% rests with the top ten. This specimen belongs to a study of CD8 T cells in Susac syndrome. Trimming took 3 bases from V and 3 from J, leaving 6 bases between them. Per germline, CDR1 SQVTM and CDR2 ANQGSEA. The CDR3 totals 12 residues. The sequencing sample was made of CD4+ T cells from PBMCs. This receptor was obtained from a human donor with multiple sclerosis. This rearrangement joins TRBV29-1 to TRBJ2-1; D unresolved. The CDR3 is CSVEILYNEQFF. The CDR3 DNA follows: TGCAGCGTTGAGATCCTCTACAATGAGCAGTTCTTC.